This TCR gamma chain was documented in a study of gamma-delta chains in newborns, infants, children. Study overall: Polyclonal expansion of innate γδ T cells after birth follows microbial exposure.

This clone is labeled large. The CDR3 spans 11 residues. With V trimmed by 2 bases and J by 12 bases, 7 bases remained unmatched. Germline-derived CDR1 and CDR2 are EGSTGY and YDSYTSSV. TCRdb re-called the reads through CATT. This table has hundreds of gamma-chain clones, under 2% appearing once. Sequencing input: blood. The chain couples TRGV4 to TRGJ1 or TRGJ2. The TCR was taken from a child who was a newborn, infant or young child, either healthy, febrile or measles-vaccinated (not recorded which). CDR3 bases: TGTGCCACCTGGGATGTACGGAGGAAACTCTTT. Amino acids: CATWDVRRKLF.